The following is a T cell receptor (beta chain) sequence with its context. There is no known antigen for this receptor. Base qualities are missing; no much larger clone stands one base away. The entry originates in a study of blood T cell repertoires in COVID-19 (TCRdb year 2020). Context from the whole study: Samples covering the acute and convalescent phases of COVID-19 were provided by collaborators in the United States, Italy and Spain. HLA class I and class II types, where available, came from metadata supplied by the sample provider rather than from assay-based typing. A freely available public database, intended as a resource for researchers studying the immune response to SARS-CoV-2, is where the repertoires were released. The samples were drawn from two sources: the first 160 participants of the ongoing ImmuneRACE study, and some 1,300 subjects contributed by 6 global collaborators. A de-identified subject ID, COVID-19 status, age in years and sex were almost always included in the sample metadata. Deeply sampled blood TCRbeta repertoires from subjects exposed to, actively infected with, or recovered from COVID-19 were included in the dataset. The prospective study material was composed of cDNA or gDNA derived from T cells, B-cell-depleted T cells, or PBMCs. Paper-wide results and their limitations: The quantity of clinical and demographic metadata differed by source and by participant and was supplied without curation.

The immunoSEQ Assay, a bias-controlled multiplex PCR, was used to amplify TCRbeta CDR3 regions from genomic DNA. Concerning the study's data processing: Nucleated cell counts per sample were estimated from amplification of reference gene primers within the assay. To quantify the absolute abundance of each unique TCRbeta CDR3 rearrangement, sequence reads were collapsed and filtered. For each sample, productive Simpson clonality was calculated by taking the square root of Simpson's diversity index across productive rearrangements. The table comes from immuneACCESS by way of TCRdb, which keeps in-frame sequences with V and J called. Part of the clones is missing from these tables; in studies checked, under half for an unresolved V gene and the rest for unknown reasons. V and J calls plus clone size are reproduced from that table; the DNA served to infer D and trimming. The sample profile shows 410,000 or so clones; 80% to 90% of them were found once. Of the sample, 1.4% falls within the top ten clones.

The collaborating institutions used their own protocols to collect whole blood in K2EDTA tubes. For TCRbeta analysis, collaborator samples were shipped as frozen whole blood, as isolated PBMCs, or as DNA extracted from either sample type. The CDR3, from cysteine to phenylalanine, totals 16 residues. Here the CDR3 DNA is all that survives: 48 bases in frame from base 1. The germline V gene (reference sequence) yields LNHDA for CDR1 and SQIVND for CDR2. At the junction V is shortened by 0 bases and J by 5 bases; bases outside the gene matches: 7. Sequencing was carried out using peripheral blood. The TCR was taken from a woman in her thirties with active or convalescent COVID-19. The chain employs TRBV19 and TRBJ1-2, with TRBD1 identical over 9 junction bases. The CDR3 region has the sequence CASSIDRFDRGYGYTF. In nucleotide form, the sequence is TGTGCCAGTAGTATAGATCGTTTCGACAGGGGGTATGGCTACACCTTC.